These T cell receptor beta chains were read from a single sample in a study of vaccination effects on CD4 cells after COVID-19. TCRdb's table, derived via immunoSEQ multiplex PCR, lists solely in-frame clones and lacks some. The sample includes tens of thousands of clones, roughly 79% of them seen just once. No antigen has been identified for these receptors. Material: CD4+ T cells from PBMCs cultured with HCoV-229E spike peptides, obtained before COVID-19 vaccination. The receptors come from a human donor who received a COVID-19 vaccine. The CDR3 runs from the conserved cysteine through the conserved F or W. D genes are given only for firm matches. Clone size is shown for a subset of rows, as once, few, many or a class of expanded clone.

>once|TRBJ2-5|TRBV19|TRBD1|15
TGTGCCAGTAGTGCCGGGGACAGGGTCACGGGGACCCAGTACTTC
CASSAGDRVTGTQYF
>-|TRBJ2-1|TRBV21-1|-|16
TGTGCCAGCAGCAGAGTAACAGGGGACGGCTACAATGAGCAGTTCTTC
CASSRVTGDGYNEQFF
>-|TRBJ1-1|TRBV7-9|TRBD1|15
TGTGCCAGCAGCTTGACAGGGGCCAGGGGAACTGAAGCTTTCTTT
CASSLTGARGTEAFF
>-|TRBJ2-1|TRBV28|-|14
TGTGCCAGCAGTCCCCCTATGAGACAGACTGAGCAGTTCTTC
CASSPPMRQTEQFF
>-|TRBJ2-6|TRBV5-1|TRBD1|18
TGCGCCAGCAGCTTCCTCAGGACAGGGGGCTCTGGGGCCAACGTCCTGACTTTC
CASSFLRTGGSGANVLTF
>-|TRBJ1-1|TRBV20-1|TRBD1|15
TGCAGTGCTAGTCACCCGGGACAGGGAAACACTGAAGCTTTCTTT
CSASHPGQGNTEAFF
>-|TRBJ1-2|TRBV5-8|-|15
TGTGCCAGCAGCTTCTCCTCAGTCGCGGACTATGGCTACACCTTC
CASSFSSVADYGYTF
>-|TRBJ2-3|TRBV24-1|TRBD1|15
TGTGCCACCAGTGACCCCAGGGGGCCCGGAGATACGCAGTATTTT
CATSDPRGPGDTQYF
>-|TRBJ2-5|TRBV30|TRBD1|15
TGTGCCTGGAGTGTAGGGGGGACAGGGAGGGAGACCCAGTACTTC
CAWSVGGTGRETQYF
>once|TRBJ2-5|TRBV11-2|TRBD1|15
TGTGCCAGCAGCTCCATGGGACAGACTCAAGAGACCCAGTACTTC
CASSSMGQTQETQYF
>-|TRBJ2-5|TRBV19|TRBD1|13
TGTGCCAGTAGTATGGGACAGGGCCAGACCCAGTACTTC
CASSMGQGQTQYF
>-|TRBJ2-3|TRBV7-2|TRBD2|14
TGTGCCAGCAGCTATAGCGGGGAGGCAGATACGCAGTATTTT
CASSYSGEADTQYF
>-|TRBJ1-6|TRBV7-2|-|12
TGTGCCAGCAGATGGCCGGATTCACCCCTCCACTTT
CASRWPDSPLHF
>-|TRBJ1-2|TRBV30|-|16
TGTGCCTGGAGTGTAGATAGGGCGCTGAAAAACTATGGCTACACCTTC
CAWSVDRALKNYGYTF
>-|TRBJ1-6|TRBV2|TRBD1|15
TGTGCCAGCAGGGGACAGAGCTCCTATAATTCACCCCTCCACTTT
CASRGQSSYNSPLHF
>once|TRBJ2-3|TRBV29-1|-|14
TGCAGCATCCGAGGTCCAACGAGCACAGATACGCAGTATTTT
CSIRGPTSTDTQYF
>few|TRBJ1-4|TRBV7-9|-|15
TGTGCCAGCAGCTTATTGGCAGCGACTAATGAAAAACTGTTTTTT
CASSLLAATNEKLFF
>-|TRBJ2-1|TRBV6-5|-|15
TGTGCCAGCAGTAGGGTCGCCAGCTCCTACAATGAGCAGTTCTTC
CASSRVASSYNEQFF
>few|TRBJ2-4|TRBV5-8|TRBD2|18
TGTGCCAGCCCGGTTGGACTAGCGGTCTTTGTGGCCAAAAACATTCAGTACTTC
CASPVGLAVFVAKNIQYF
>-|TRBJ1-2|TRBV9|-|15
TGTGCCAGCAGCCCGAGTGTGGGGGCGCAAAGTGGCTACACCTTC
CASSPSVGAQSGYTF
>-|TRBJ2-6|TRBV28|-|15
TGTGCCAGCAGTTTTGAGCACTCTGGGGCCAACGTCCTGACTTTC
CASSFEHSGANVLTF
>-|TRBJ2-3|TRBV5-8|-|13
TGTGCCAGCAGCTTGGGTCAGGGGGATACGCAGTATTTT
CASSLGQGDTQYF
>-|TRBJ2-2|TRBV7-8|TRBD2|17
TGTGCCAGCAGCTTTGGGGGCCTAGCGGGGGTTTATGGGGAGCTGTTTTTT
CASSFGGLAGVYGELFF
>-|TRBJ2-5|TRBV6-4|TRBD1|15
TGTGCCAGCAGCCTCCTACAGGGGGTGGAAGAGACCCAGTACTTC
CASSLLQGVEETQYF
>-|TRBJ2-2|TRBV5-4|-|16
TGTGCCAGCAGCTTGGTTCGGGGGTCGGACACCGGGGAGCTGTTTTTT
CASSLVRGSDTGELFF
>-|TRBJ2-1|TRBV7-8|TRBD1|17
TGTGCCAGCAGCGGCGGACCGGACAGGGGGCTCCGGAATGAGCAGTTCTTC
CASSGGPDRGLRNEQFF
>-|TRBJ2-5|TRBV3-1/TRBV3-2|TRBD1|13
TGTGCCAGCCGACCCGGGACAGTAAAGACCCAGTACTTC
CASRPGTVKTQYF
>-|TRBJ2-1|TRBV30|-|15
TGTGCCTGGAGCGAAGAAATAGCGGAATACAATGAGCAGTTCTTC
CAWSEEIAEYNEQFF
>few|TRBJ1-1|TRBV18|-|17
TGTGCCAGCTCACCACCGTTCGGCAGGGCGAGGAGAACTGAAGCTTTCTTT
CASSPPFGRARRTEAFF
>once|TRBJ2-5|TRBV27|TRBD2|16
TGTGCCAGCAGTCGGTTGACGGGGGGGCCCATCGAGACCCAGTACTTC
CASSRLTGGPIETQYF
>-|TRBJ2-5|TRBV12-3/TRBV12-4|-|13
TGTGCCAGCAGTTTAGGGCGAGAGGAGACCCAGTACTTC
CASSLGREETQYF
>-|TRBJ1-1|TRBV19|-|15
TGTGCCAGTAGTCCTTTGGACAGTATGAACACTGAAGCTTTCTTT
CASSPLDSMNTEAFF
>-|TRBJ2-5|TRBV7-8|-|14
TGTGCCAGCACTTCCCGGGACGGAGGGGAGACCCAGTACTTC
CASTSRDGGETQYF
>-|TRBJ2-6|TRBV6-4|-|17
TGTGCCAGCAGTGACCCTAGCGACCCCTCTGGGGCCAACGTCCTGACTTTC
CASSDPSDPSGANVLTF
>-|TRBJ2-2|TRBV28|TRBD2|17
TGTGCCAGCATCACGGGACTAGCGGGGACGAACACCGGGGAGCTGTTTTTT
CASITGLAGTNTGELFF
>-|TRBJ2-5|TRBV2|-|17
TGTGCCAGCAGCTTAATCTGGGGGGACAGAGCCCAAGAGACCCAGTACTTC
CASSLIWGDRAQETQYF
>-|TRBJ1-3|TRBV5-1|TRBD1|16
TGCGCCAGCAGCTCTGGACAGGGGGTGTTCGGAAACACCATATATTTT
CASSSGQGVFGNTIYF
>once|TRBJ2-3|TRBV5-4|-|15
TGTGCCAGCAGCTCACCGACGGCAAGCACAGATACGCAGTATTTT
CASSSPTASTDTQYF
>-|TRBJ1-1|TRBV6-6|-|10
TGTGCCAGCAGTTCGGGTGAAGCTTTCTTT
CASSSGEAFF
>-|TRBJ1-2|TRBV4-1|-|15
TGCGCCAGCAGCACTCAGGGAGCCCCCAACTATGGCTACACCTTC
CASSTQGAPNYGYTF
>-|TRBJ2-1|TRBV5-1|-|12
TGCGCCAGCAGCATCGGCCAAACTGAGCAGTTCTTC
CASSIGQTEQFF
>-|TRBJ2-1|TRBV12-3/TRBV12-4|-|11
TGTGCCAGCAGTTTGAGGTATGAGCAGTTCTTC
CASSLRYEQFF
>few|TRBJ1-1|TRBV10-1|TRBD1|13
TGCGCCAGCCCTGACAGGGGGTTCGCTGAAGCTTTCTTT
CASPDRGFAEAFF
>-|TRBJ1-3|TRBV19|-|17
TGTGCCAGTAGGGGTTTGAGGGGCCGCGACTCTGGAAACACCATATATTTT
CASRGLRGRDSGNTIYF
>-|TRBJ1-2|TRBV25-1|TRBD1|13
TGTGCCAGCAGAGTGACAGGGGGCCATGGCTACACCTTC
CASRVTGGHGYTF
>-|TRBJ1-5|TRBV27|-|14
TGTGCCAGCAGTTCGGTGAGGGGCAGTCAGCCCCAGCATTTT
CASSSVRGSQPQHF
>-|TRBJ2-1|TRBV5-1|-|17
TGCGCCAGCAGCTTGTCCTGGACGGGACGGACCTACAATGAGCAGTTCTTC
CASSLSWTGRTYNEQFF
>-|TRBJ2-4|TRBV3-1/TRBV3-2|TRBD2|17
TGTGCCAGCAGCCCCCGGAGTAGCGGGGGGGCCAAAAACATTCAGTACTTC
CASSPRSSGGAKNIQYF
>-|TRBJ1-1|TRBV28|-|17
TGTGCCAGCATCATCTTACAAGGGGGGGCCGGGAACACTGAAGCTTTCTTT
CASIILQGGAGNTEAFF
>-|TRBJ2-1|TRBV5-8|-|17
TGTGCCAGCCCCGATGGGTACTACCTGAACTCCTACAATGAGCAGTTCTTC
CASPDGYYLNSYNEQFF
>-|TRBJ2-3|TRBV7-2|TRBD2|16
TGTGCCAGCAGCTTAGTCGGGACTAGGGGCACAGATACGCAGTATTTT
CASSLVGTRGTDTQYF
>-|TRBJ2-4|TRBV5-1|TRBD1|15
TGCGCCAGCAGCTTGGTGGCAGGGGGCGAAAACATTCAGTACTTC
CASSLVAGGENIQYF
>-|TRBJ1-2|TRBV7-2|TRBD1|15
TGTGCCAGCAGCATACAGGGACAGACACTATATGGCTACACCTTC
CASSIQGQTLYGYTF